This TCR beta chain stems from a study of shared clonotypes between healthy human individuals. Germline V lookup: CDR1 MDHEN, CDR2 SYDVKM. The V and J ends lost 5 bases and 5 bases respectively, with 8 bases between them. CDR3 length: 12 residues. This table comes from immunoSEQ multiplex PCR, and its TCRdb copy is limited to in-frame clones, with some not included. The table lists 2 million to 2.5 million clones, more than 90% of them singletons, with roughly 0.13% in the top ten. The sequenced sample consisted of naive CD4+ T cells sorted from blood. The subset denotes: CD45RA+ positively selected. The genes are TRBV28 and TRBJ2-3; D might be TRBD1 (6 bases). The sequence was collected from a young man in good health. DNA of the CDR3: TGTGCCAGCAGTCGACAGGTAGATACGCAGTATTTT. This translates into CASSRQVDTQYF. Based on the CDR3 plus reference TRBV28 and TRBJ2-3, the full variable domain is DVKVTQSSRYLVKRTGEKVFLECVQDMDHENMFWYRQDPGLGLRLIYFSYDVKMKEKGDIPEGYSVSREKKERFSLILESASTNQTSMYLCASSRQVDTQYFGPGTRLTVL.